This TCR beta chain was found in a study of CD8+CD57+ T cells in acquired aplastic anemia. Background on the study: DNA from sorted CD4+ and CD8+ cells averaged about 3.2 ug.

The study's findings and limits: The study identified more than 25 CD8+ CDR3 sequences shared by patients and controls. The CD8+ Simpson's diversity of patients and controls was not significantly different.

Genomic DNA was employed as the template in profiling TCR beta VDJ and CDR3. TCRdb re-derived calls from the reads in MiXCR, one entry per CDR3 protein. Here the sample spans about 98,000 distinct CDR3 sequences, 55% to 80% being singletons. With respect to this clonotype: Its antigen is not known.

Trimming removed 3 bases at V and 2 bases at J, with 13 bases between. Germline loops: CDR1 SGDLS, CDR2 YYNGEE. The CDR3 has 15 amino acids. Sequenced patients had shown CD8+CD57+ cell expansion by flow cytometry. Acquired aplastic anemia of severe grade affected all patients. The genes are TRBV9 and TRBJ2-3, with D uncertain. This receptor was identified in a human donor with aplastic anemia. The sequenced sample was sorted CD4+, CD8+, or CD8+CD57+ T cells (not recorded which) from PBMCs. CDR3 DNA sequence: TGTGCCAGCAGCGAAAATCCGGTCATCACAGATACGCAGTATTTT. Protein: CASSENPVITDTQYF.